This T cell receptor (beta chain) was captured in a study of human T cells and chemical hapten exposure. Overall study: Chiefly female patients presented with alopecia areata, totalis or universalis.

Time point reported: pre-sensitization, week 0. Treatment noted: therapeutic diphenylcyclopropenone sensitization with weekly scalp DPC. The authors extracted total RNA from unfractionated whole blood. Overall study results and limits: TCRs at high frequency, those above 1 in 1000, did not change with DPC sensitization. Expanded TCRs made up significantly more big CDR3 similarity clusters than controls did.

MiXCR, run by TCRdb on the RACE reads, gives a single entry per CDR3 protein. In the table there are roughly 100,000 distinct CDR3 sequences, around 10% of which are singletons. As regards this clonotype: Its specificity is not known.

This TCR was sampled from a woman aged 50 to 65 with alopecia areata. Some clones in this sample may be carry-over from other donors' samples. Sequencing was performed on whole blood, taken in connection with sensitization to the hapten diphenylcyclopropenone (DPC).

This CDR3 is CASSYFGASEQYF. CDR3 sequence (DNA): TGTGCCAGCAGTTACTTTGGGGCAAGCGAGCAGTACTTC. The chain recombines TRBV6-5 with TRBJ2-7, with D possibly TRBD1 on 5 matching bases. V lost 1 base and J 6 bases, leaving 10 bases between the germline ends. The CDR3 runs 13 residues. Germline V gene data show CDR1 as MNHEY and CDR2 as SVGAGI.